The sequence of this T cell receptor (beta chain) was determined in a study of cytomegalovirus exposure and HLA in healthy donors. This clone was seen just once. From germline, CDR1 is LGHNA and CDR2 YSLEER. Trimming pared 0 bases from V and 3 bases from J, leaving 12 bases between. The CDR3 sequence is 15 residues long. With 60 Vbeta and 13 Jbeta primers, the PCR was carried out. The repertoire was sequenced with immunoSEQ multiplex PCR; TCRdb's copy has only in-frame clones and lacks some. This table has 99,000 or so clones, around 15% appearing once. Source material: PBMCs. This TCR was sampled from a female donor in good health and CMV-seronegative. The V gene is TRBV4-3, the J gene TRBJ2-7; D perhaps matches TRBD2 (6 bases). CDR3 loop: CASSQDTGLSYEQYF. The CDR3 nucleotides read TGCGCCAGCAGCCAAGATACGGGACTTAGCTACGAGCAGTACTTC.